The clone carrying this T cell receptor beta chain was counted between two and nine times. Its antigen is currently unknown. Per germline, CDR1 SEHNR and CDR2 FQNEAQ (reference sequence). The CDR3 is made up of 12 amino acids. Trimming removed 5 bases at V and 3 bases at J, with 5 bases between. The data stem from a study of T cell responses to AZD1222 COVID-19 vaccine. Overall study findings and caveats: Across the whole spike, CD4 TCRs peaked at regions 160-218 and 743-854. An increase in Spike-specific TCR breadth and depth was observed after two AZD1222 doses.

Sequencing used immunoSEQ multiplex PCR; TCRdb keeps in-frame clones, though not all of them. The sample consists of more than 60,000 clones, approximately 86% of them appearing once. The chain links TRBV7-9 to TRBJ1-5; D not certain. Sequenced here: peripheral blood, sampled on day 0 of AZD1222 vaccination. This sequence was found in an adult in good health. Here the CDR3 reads CASSAHNQPQHF. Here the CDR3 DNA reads TGTGCCAGCAGCGCCCACAATCAGCCCCAGCATTTT.